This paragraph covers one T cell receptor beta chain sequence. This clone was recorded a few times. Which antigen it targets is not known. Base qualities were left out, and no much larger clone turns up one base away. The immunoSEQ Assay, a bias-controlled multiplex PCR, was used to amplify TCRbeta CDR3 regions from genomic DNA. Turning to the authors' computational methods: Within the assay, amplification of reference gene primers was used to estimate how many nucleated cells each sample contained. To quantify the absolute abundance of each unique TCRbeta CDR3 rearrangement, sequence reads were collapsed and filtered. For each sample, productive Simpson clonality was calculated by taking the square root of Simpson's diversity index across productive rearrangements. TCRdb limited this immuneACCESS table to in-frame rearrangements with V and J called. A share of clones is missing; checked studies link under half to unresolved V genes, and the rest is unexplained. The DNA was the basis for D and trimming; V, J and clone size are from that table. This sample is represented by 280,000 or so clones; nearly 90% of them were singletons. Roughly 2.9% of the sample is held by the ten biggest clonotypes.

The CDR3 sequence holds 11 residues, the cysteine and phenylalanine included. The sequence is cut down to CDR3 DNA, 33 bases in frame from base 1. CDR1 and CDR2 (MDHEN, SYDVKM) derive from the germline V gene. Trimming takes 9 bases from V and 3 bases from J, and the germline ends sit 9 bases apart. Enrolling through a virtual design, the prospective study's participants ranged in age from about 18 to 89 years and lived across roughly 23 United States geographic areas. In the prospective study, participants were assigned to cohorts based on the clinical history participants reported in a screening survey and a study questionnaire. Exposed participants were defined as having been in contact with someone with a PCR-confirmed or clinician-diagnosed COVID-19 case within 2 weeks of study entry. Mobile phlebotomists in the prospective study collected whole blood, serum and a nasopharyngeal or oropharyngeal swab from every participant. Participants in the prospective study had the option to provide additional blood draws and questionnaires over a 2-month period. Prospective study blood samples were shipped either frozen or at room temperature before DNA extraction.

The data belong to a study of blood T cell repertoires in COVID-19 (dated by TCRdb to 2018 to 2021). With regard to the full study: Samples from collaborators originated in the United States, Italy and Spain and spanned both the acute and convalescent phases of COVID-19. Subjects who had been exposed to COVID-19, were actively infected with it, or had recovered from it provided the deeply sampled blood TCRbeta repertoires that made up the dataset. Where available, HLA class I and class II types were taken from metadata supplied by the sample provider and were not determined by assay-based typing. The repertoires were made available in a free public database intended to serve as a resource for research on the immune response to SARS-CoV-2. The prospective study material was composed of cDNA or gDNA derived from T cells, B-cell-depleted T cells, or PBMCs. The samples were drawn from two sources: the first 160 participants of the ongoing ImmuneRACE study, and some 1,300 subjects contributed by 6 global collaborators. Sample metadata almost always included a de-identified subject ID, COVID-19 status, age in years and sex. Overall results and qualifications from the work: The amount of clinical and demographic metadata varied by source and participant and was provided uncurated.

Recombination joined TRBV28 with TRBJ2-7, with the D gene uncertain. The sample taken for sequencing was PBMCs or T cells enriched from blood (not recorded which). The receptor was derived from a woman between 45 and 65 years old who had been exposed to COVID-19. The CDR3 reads CASSTYYEQYF. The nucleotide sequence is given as TGTGCCAGTAGTACATACTACGAGCAGTACTTC.